This is a list of T cell receptor beta chains from one sample in a study of OX40 agonist ivuxolimab in advanced cancers. Libraries were prepared by immunoSEQ multiplex PCR; TCRdb keeps only in-frame clonotypes and omits some of them. The data hold tens of thousands of clones, with 85% to 90% observed a single time. Sequencing used CD4+ or CD8+ T cells sorted from blood, obtained in a trial of the OX40 agonist ivuxolimab. The receptor source for this set is an adult with an advanced solid tumor such as melanoma, head and neck, liver or kidney cancer. Each CDR3 is given with its conserved first and last residue. Fields, in order: J gene, V gene, clone size, D gene, CDR3 protein, CDR3 DNA. The D gene is left open where the match is weak. Size is stated for part of the rows, as once, few or many counts, or as a class when the clone is expanded.

TRBJ1-3,TRBV5-5,-,TRBD1,CASSWGQDLSSGNTIYF,TGTGCCAGCAGCTGGGGACAGGACTTATCCTCTGGAAACACCATATATTTT
TRBJ1-4,TRBV13,-,TRBD1,CASSSAGTGNSNEKLFF,TGTGCCAGCAGCTCCGCCGGGACAGGCAACTCTAATGAAAAACTGTTTTTT
TRBJ2-1,TRBV6-5,once,-,CASSYARSHEQFF,TGTGCCAGCAGTTACGCCCGGTCCCATGAGCAGTTCTTC
TRBJ1-1,TRBV4-1,-,-,CASSQGWVNTEAFF,TGCGCCAGCAGCCAAGGGTGGGTGAACACTGAAGCTTTCTTT
TRBJ2-3,TRBV5-4,-,-,CASSLSLGLYTSTDTQYF,TGTGCCAGCAGCTTGAGCCTGGGGCTTTATACTAGCACAGATACGCAGTATTTT
TRBJ1-2,TRBV6-5,-,-,CASSYPLSTGGLGYTF,TGTGCCAGCAGTTACCCACTCTCGACAGGCGGTCTTGGCTACACCTTC
TRBJ2-7,TRBV20-1,once,-,CSARDYEQYF,TGCAGTGCTAGAGACTACGAGCAGTACTTC
TRBJ2-7,TRBV7-7,-,-,CASSRDRFHEQYF,TGTGCTAGCAGCCGTGACAGGTTCCACGAGCAGTACTTC
TRBJ2-7,TRBV2,-,-,CASTGSYEQYF,TGTGCCAGCACTGGTAGTTACGAGCAGTACTTC
TRBJ2-7,TRBV4-3,once,-,CASSQDAAQSAFDEQYF,TGCGCCAGCAGCCAAGATGCGGCTCAATCGGCATTTGACGAGCAGTACTTC
TRBJ1-2,TRBV2,-,TRBD1,CASIETGGDYGYTF,TGTGCCAGCATAGAGACAGGGGGTGACTATGGCTACACCTTC
TRBJ1-1,TRBV9,few,-,CASSVEAYTEAFF,TGTGCCAGCAGCGTAGAGGCGTACACTGAAGCTTTCTTT
TRBJ2-7,TRBV30,-,TRBD2,CAWRGLDGRNEQYF,TGTGCCTGGAGGGGGCTGGACGGGAGGAACGAGCAGTACTTC
TRBJ2-7,TRBV27,-,-,CASSLRGGAVYEQYF,TGTGCCAGCAGTTTAAGGGGGGGGGCAGTTTACGAGCAGTACTTC